This TCR beta chain stems from a study of blood T cell repertoires in COVID-19. About the study: Specimens from acute and convalescent COVID-19 originated in the United States, Italy and Spain. From T cells, B-cell-depleted T cells, or PBMCs came the material, which was cDNA or gDNA.

As handled by the study authors: Estimated nucleated cell counts came from reference gene primer amplification. The assay was immunoSEQ multiplex PCR, and TCRdb's table has in-frame clones only and misses some. The DNA was the basis for D and trimming; V, J and clone size are from that table. Of under 350,000 clones listed, around 92% were seen once; the top ten hold 1.5% to 2%. The Seattle site enrolled patients during active infection and followed them longitudinally. The TCR was taken from a woman in her twenties or thirties with COVID-19, enrolled during active disease. The sequencing input was peripheral blood.

The CDR3 sequence is CASSLANRAVDTIYF. In DNA, the CDR3 is TGTGCCAGCAGCTTAGCGAACAGGGCTGTCGACACCATATATTTT. The chain employs TRBV7-6 and TRBJ1-3; tentatively, D is TRBD1 (6 bases). The germline V and J ends were trimmed by 0 bases and 8 bases, with 14 bases remaining between them. The V gene's germline CDR1 is SGHVS and CDR2 FNYEAQ. This CDR3 has 15 amino acids.